Presented here are 14 T cell receptor beta chains from one specimen sequenced in a study of blood T cell repertoires in COVID-19. The table came from immunoSEQ multiplex PCR; TCRdb's copy has only in-frame clones and leaves some out. The sample lists 150,000 to 200,000 clones, about 80% occurring once. Input material: peripheral blood. The receptor set was obtained from a human donor with acute or convalescent COVID-19. The donor label of this sample is uncertain.

The chain is built from TRBV30 and TRBJ2-2; 11 bases are a match to TRBD2. CDR1 is GTSNPN, CDR2 SVGIG, per germline (reference sequence). The CDR3 is 15 amino acids. Trimming removed 4 bases from V and 8 bases from J; junction bases left unmatched: 9. The CDR3 protein is CAWKADLAGGGELFF. CDR3 bases: TGTGCCTGGAAGGCCGATCTAGCGGGGGGAGGGGAGCTGTTTTTT.

The chain is built from TRBV5-4 and TRBJ1-4, with a tentative D call TRBD1 (6 bases). V dropped 0 bases and J dropped 7 bases, with 13 bases sitting between them. The CDR3 runs 15 residues. Germline V gene data show CDR1 as SGHNT and CDR2 as YYREEE (reference sequence). CDR3 amino acids: CASSLGPGVGEKLFF. CDR3 DNA sequence: TGTGCCAGCAGCTTGGGACCAGGGGTCGGTGAAAAACTGTTTTTT.

The chain links TRBV5-1 to TRBJ2-7; 7 bases agree with TRBD1. This CDR3 has 15 amino acids. The germline gives CDR1 SGHRS, CDR2 YFSETQ. V was clipped by 4 bases and J by 3 bases; unmatched bases: 10. CDR3 DNA sequence: TGCGCCAGCAGCCCTACAGGGGATCGGGGCTACGAGCAGTACTTC. It specifies CASSPTGDRGYEQYF.

CDR3 protein: CASSLGGQTYGYTF. The CDR3 DNA is TGTGCCAGCAGCTTAGGAGGCCAGACTTATGGCTACACCTTC. The rearrangement uses TRBV11-2 and TRBJ1-2; D ambiguous. The CDR3 runs 14 residues. In germline, CDR1 is SGHAT, CDR2 FQNNGV. Trimming stripped 1 base from V and 5 bases from J, with 11 bases between.

This sequence joins TRBV5-1 and TRBJ1-2; 9 bases align to TRBD1. Germline V gene data show CDR1 as SGHRS and CDR2 as YFSETQ. CDR3 size: 16 residues. Trimming at V came to 0 bases and at J to 2 bases, leaving 5 bases not matched to a gene. The CDR3 DNA is TGCGCCAGCAGCTTGGGGGGACAGGGCTTGAACTATGGCTACACCTTC. It specifies CASSLGGQGLNYGYTF.

V is TRBV5-1 and J is TRBJ2-3; no clear D gene. The germline V and J ends were trimmed by 4 bases and 4 bases, with 13 bases remaining between them. The CDR3 contains 14 residues. Germline V gene lookup returns CDR1 SGHRS and CDR2 YFSETQ. The CDR3 loop reads CASSLRTPPDTQYF. The DNA for the CDR3 is TGCGCCAGCAGCCTGCGCACCCCACCAGATACGCAGTATTTT.

V and J are TRBV4-2 and TRBJ2-7, with 7 positions matching TRBD2. Trimming at V came to 1 base and at J to 2 bases, leaving 8 bases not matched to a gene. Looked up from germline, CDR1 is LGHNA and CDR2 is YNFKEQ. The CDR3 sequence is 16 residues long. CDR3 in DNA: TGTGCCAGCAGCCAAGGGGGGGGAGCTGGGGCCTACGAGCAGTACTTC. The encoded protein is CASSQGGGAGAYEQYF.

V and J are TRBV7-9 and TRBJ2-1, with 8 bases lining up with TRBD2. V gave up 5 bases and J gave up 9 bases; unmatched junction bases: 3. Germline values: CDR1 SEHNR, CDR2 FQNEAQ (reference sequence). The CDR3 contains 12 residues. CDR3 coding DNA: TGTGCCAGCAGCCGTGGGACTAGTGAGCAGTTCTTC. This translates into CASSRGTSEQFF.

The chain carries TRBV3-1 (or the pseudogene TRBV3-2) and TRBJ1-2; TRBD1 matches 8 bases. The germline V gene encodes CDR1 LGHDT and CDR2 YNNKEL (reference sequence). The CDR3 sequence is 15 residues long. J lost 8 bases, V lost 3 bases, and 11 bases had no gene match. CDR3 nucleotide sequence: TGTGCCAGCAGCCAGGCGGACAGGGTAGGAGGGGGCTACACCTTC. Protein: CASSQADRVGGGYTF.

There are a few counts of this clone. The chain employs TRBV18 and TRBJ1-5; TRBD1 agrees at 7 bases. V lost 6 bases, J lost 0 bases, and 5 bases stayed unmatched. Germline CDR1 reads KGHSH; CDR2 reads LQKENI. The CDR3 extends over 15 amino acids. CDR3 nucleotides: TGTGCCAGCTCCGAGGGGGCACGTAGCAATCAGCCCCAGCATTTT. Translated, it gives CASSEGARSNQPQHF.

Written as DNA, the CDR3 is TGTGCCAGCAGTCCCTATACACAGGGGTGGCAAGAGACCCAGTACTTC. This translates into CASSPYTQGWQETQYF. This rearrangement joins TRBV27 to TRBJ2-5, with TRBD1 identical over 7 bases. The CDR3 consists of 16 residues. The ends lost 5 bases at V and 2 bases at J; junction bases unmatched: 11. In germline, CDR1 is MNHEY, CDR2 SMNVEV (reference sequence).

This chain joins TRBV27 and TRBJ2-2, with 14 bases that match TRBD2. There are 18 residues in the CDR3. V shed 5 bases and J 5 bases; nucleotides not matched to a gene: 10. Per germline, CDR1 MNHEY and CDR2 SMNVEV (reference sequence). CDR3 nucleotides: TGTGCCAGCAGTGCTCCCACGGGACTAGCGGGAGAGACCGGGGAGCTGTTTTTT. Protein sequence: CASSAPTGLAGETGELFF.

This rearrangement joins TRBV21-1 to TRBJ2-3; the DNA was not used to check the table's D call, TRBD1. TRBV21-1 is a pseudogene. CDR3 length: 16 amino acids. CDR3: CARLFRDGPGDDTQYF. DNA for the CDR3: TGTGCCAGATTATTCCGGGACGGACCAGGGGATGATACGCAGTATTTT.

A single count supports this clone. The gene calls are TRBV6-5 and TRBJ2-1; 9 nucleotides line up with TRBD2. The CDR3 totals 14 residues. Germline V gives CDR1 MNHEY, CDR2 SVGAGI. V trimming: 6 bases; J trimming: 6 bases; junction bases outside the gene matches: 6. The CDR3 nucleotides are TGTGCCAGCAGATTAGCGGGAGCTCTCAATGAGCAGTTCTTC. It translates to CASRLAGALNEQFF.